This T cell receptor (beta chain) originates from a study of blood T cells in healthy people across ages. Regarding the study as a whole: It was held that the diversity estimates obtained from one million T cells were underestimates. The long-lived group displayed more naive CD4+ cells, plus higher diversity, than the aged donors did.

Comments on this clonotype: Its antigen is still unknown.

For the second PCR, which ran for about 6 to 11 cycles, a sample-barcoded 5' primer and a J-beta primer mix were used. TCRdb ran MiXCR on the 5' RACE reads and lists one entry per CDR3 protein. The table has 540,000 or so distinct CDR3 sequences, around 24% seen once. This same sample was also taken into another study, of T cells of mothers and their children. That work adds: A few healthy Caucasian mothers gave samples, and so did their six children.

This sequence was found in a boy aged 5 to 17 in good health. The specimen was blood.

CDR3 region: CATSTQGYEQYF. CDR3 DNA: TGTGCCACCAGTACCCAAGGTTACGAGCAGTACTTC. V is TRBV24-1 and J is TRBJ2-7; no firm D call. V lost 6 bases, J lost 4 bases, and 9 bases lay in between. CDR1 is KGHDR, CDR2 SFDVKD, per germline. The CDR3 consists of 12 residues.